Described below is a single T cell receptor (beta chain) sequence and its context. Antigen unknown. The V gene lost 1 base and the J gene lost 8 bases, with 14 bases spanning the gap. The CDR3 has 14 residues. Germline loops: CDR1 SEHNR, CDR2 FQNEAQ (reference sequence). These data belong to a study of early stage breast cancer tumors. General observations from the study: Comparing each tissue with blood distinguished tumor from normal in about 85% of the 16 patients.

The data were produced by immunoSEQ multiplex PCR, yet TCRdb's version contains in-frame clones alone and is incomplete. The sample yields 25,000 to 30,000 clones, around 70% seen once. The chain carries TRBV7-9 and TRBJ1-2; D remains unclear. This sequence was found in a person aged 45 to 59 with breast cancer. The material sequenced was blood. CDR3 bases: TGTGCCAGCAGCTTAGGAGGAGGGTTGTTCGGCTACACCTTC. Amino acid sequence: CASSLGGGLFGYTF.